The sequence of this TCR beta chain was determined in a study of cytomegalovirus exposure and HLA in healthy donors. Study outcomes and limitations: Several of the most significant clusters appeared linked to common viral pathogens, based on a later analysis. Most CMV-associated TCR beta chains were later found to appear HLA-restricted.

Notes on this clone: The antigen remains unidentified.

The length of the CDR3 is 14 residues. Germline V gene data show CDR1 as MNHEY and CDR2 as SMNVEV (reference sequence). The PCR ran on 60 Vbeta and 13 Jbeta primers. The data were produced by immunoSEQ multiplex PCR, yet TCRdb's version contains in-frame clones alone and is incomplete. The sample contains 250,000 to 350,000 clones, about nine tenths of which appear only once. Sequencing was done on a sample of PBMCs. The clonotype originates from a man between 35 and 55 years old in good health and CMV-seropositive. This chain joins TRBV27 and TRBJ2-5; 9 nucleotides align to TRBD2. Judging by the DNA end, TRBJ2-7 fits better; the J call may be wrong. The CDR3 reads CASSRGLAHHEQYF. CDR3 nucleotides: TGTGCCAGCAGTCGCGGACTAGCGCACCACGAGCAGTACTTC.